This paragraph reports one T cell receptor beta chain. Its binding antigen is unknown. No per-base quality is available; no much larger clone lies one base away. The data are from a study of STAT5B mutations in CD4+ large granular lymphocyte leukemia (dated 2022 in TCRdb). Some background on the complete study: Among the healthy controls, the CDR3 'QG' motif was associated with a particular HLA allele. The study compared the TCRbeta repertoires of patients with CD4+ T-cell large granular lymphocyte leukemia against the TCRbeta repertoires of healthy blood donors. Flow cytometry performed on FACSCanto II or FACSVerse showed that the purified fractions had more than 95% purity among lymphocytes. Study-wide conclusions, independent of this receptor: The data were not HLA-matched, and the higher clonality in CD4+ T-LGLL than in CD8+ T-LGLL could be due to the relatively small sample size. Enrichment of TRBV06-family usage was observed among the top patient clones (8/27) relative to healthy controls (2/35). Compared with healthy CD4+ repertoires, CD4-sorted patient repertoires appeared more clonal, and this difference remained even after the putative leukemic clones were removed. Main leukemic clonotypes were private to each patient, although over 20% of the main leukemic clonotypes were found at low frequency in the non-leukemic repertoires of other patients.

TCRbeta rearrangements were sequenced from genomic DNA using the immunoSEQ assay at survey resolution. In the original analysis: In the TCR sequencing data, the lowest productive clonotype frequency that could be detected was 2.59 x 10-5. Analyses included only productive TCRbeta rearrangements, meaning complete and in-frame sequences. Sample clonality was computed as Simpson clonality in the immunoSEQ Analyzer version 3.0. Clones were grouped by frequency into very rare, small, medium, large (1-20%) or hyperexpanded (>20%) categories. OLGA 1.2.3 estimated generation probabilities, VDJtools produced V-gene circos plots, VDJdb was queried for specificities, and GLIPH identified CDR3 motifs. Here the immuneACCESS table is served through TCRdb, limited to in-frame sequences with V and J called. Missing clones are a known gap in these copies; in checked studies unresolved V genes cover under half, and the rest lacks a known reason. Clonal size and the V and J genes are those of that table, whereas D and trimming came from the DNA. The sample records some 38,000 clones, 70% to 90% of which are singletons. The ten largest clonotypes hold 1% to 1.5% of the sample.

The germline V gene specifies SNHLY as CDR1 and FYNNEI as CDR2. CDR3 length: 19 amino acids, cysteine to phenylalanine. CDR3 DNA is the only sequence kept; it has 57 bases, read in frame from the first base. The germline V end is reduced by 7 bases and the J end by 4 bases; junction bases left unmatched: 15. The healthy control group was made up of 40 or so blood donors, and the Finnish Red Cross blood service supplied their buffy coats. All TCR-sequenced material derived from peripheral blood: patient blood samples and healthy donor buffy coats. Peripheral blood mononuclear cells were isolated by Ficoll-Hypaque gradient centrifugation. Magnetic purification was used to isolate CD4+ cells from the buffy coats of the healthy controls. Genomic DNA was extracted using the Gentra Puregene Cell and Tissue kit, and a Qubit 2.0 fluorometer was used to quantify it.

Sequencing was carried out using CD4+ T cells from blood buffy coats. This TCR came from a human donor in good health. This sequence uses TRBV2 and TRBJ2-1, with 14 bases aligning to TRBD2. The bases read TGTGCCAGCACGGGGGGCCCCGGGACTAGCGGGAGACATTACAATGAGCAGTTCTTC. Translated, it reads CASTGGPGTSGRHYNEQFF.